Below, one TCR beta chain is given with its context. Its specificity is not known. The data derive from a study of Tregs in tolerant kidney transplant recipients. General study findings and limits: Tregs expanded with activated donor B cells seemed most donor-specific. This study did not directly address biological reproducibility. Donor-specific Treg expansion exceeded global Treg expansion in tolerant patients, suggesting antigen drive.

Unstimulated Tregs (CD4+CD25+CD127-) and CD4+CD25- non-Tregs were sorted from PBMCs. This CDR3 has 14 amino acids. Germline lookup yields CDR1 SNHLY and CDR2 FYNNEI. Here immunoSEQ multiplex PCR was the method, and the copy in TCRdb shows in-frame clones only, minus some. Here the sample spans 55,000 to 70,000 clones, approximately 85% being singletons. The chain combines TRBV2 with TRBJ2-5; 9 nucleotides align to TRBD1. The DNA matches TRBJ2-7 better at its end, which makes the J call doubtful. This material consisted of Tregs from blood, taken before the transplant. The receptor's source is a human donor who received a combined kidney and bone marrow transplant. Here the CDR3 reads CASSHRGQFPEQYF. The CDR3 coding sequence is TGTGCCAGCAGTCACAGGGGGCAGTTTCCCGAGCAGTACTTC.